The rows below give T cell receptor beta chains drawn from one sample of a study of blood T cell repertoires in COVID-19. Clones were sequenced by immunoSEQ multiplex PCR, and TCRdb holds only the in-frame ones, with some missing. The table has 250,000 to 300,000 clones, 81% seen once. The material sequenced was peripheral blood. The receptors were gathered from a woman between 55 and 75 years old with active or convalescent COVID-19. CDR3s include the opening cysteine and the closing phenylalanine or tryptophan. D genes are given only for firm matches. Clone size is shown for a subset of rows, as once, few, many or a class of expanded clone.

>TRBV7-2|.|.|TRBJ1-2
CASSLDRRGAAYGYTF
TGTGCCAGCAGCTTAGACAGGCGGGGGGCGGCCTATGGCTACACCTTC
>TRBV19|TRBD1|.|TRBJ1-1
CASSPLTGGGTEAFF
TGTGCCAGTAGTCCTCTGACAGGGGGCGGTACTGAAGCTTTCTTT
>TRBV6-5|.|once|TRBJ2-5
CASEDLKETQYF
TGTGCCAGCGAGGACTTGAAAGAGACCCAGTACTTC
>TRBV6-1|.|.|TRBJ1-2
CASSEPHRDAGYTF
TGTGCCAGCAGTGAGCCCCACAGGGACGCCGGCTACACCTTC
>TRBV6-2/TRBV6-3|TRBD1|once|TRBJ1-2
CASSPSGTGKGYTF
TGTGCCAGCAGTCCCTCCGGGACAGGGAAAGGCTACACCTTC
>TRBV5-8|.|.|TRBJ2-7
CASSFSGRLISYEQYF
TGTGCCAGCAGCTTTTCAGGGCGCCTCATCTCCTACGAGCAGTACTTC
>TRBV25-1|.|.|TRBJ1-1
CASRGGNTEAFF
TGTGCCAGCAGGGGGGGGAACACTGAAGCTTTCTTT
>TRBV12-5|.|once|TRBJ1-1
CASGLVRRGLRHLNTEAFF
TGTGCTAGTGGTTTGGTACGTCGAGGGTTGAGACACCTTAACACTGAAGCTTTCTTT
>TRBV29-1|TRBD1|.|TRBJ1-1
CSVVGQGLTEAFF
TGCAGCGTTGTCGGACAGGGGCTGACTGAAGCTTTCTTT
>TRBV12-3/TRBV12-4|.|few|TRBJ1-2
CASRGLNYGYTF
TGTGCCAGCAGGGGACTTAACTATGGCTACACCTTC
>TRBV21-1|.|.|TRBJ1-2
CASPVGRPRVGGYTF
TGTGCCAGCCCCGTGGGGCGGCCAAGGGTGGGTGGCTACACCTTC
>TRBV4-2|.|once|TRBJ2-2
CASSQGSGTGELFF
TGTGCCAGCAGCCAAGGGAGTGGCACCGGGGAGCTGTTTTTT
>TRBV27|TRBD2|once|TRBJ2-1
CASSRGTSGDLEQFF
TGTGCCAGCAGCCGAGGGACTAGCGGGGACTTAGAGCAGTTCTTC
>TRBV28|.|.|TRBJ1-1
CASSLLAGHEAFF
TGTGCCAGCAGTTTATTGGCAGGGCATGAAGCTTTCTTT
>TRBV27|.|few|TRBJ2-3
CASSKQADTDTQYF
TGTGCCAGCAGTAAACAGGCAGACACAGATACGCAGTATTTT
>TRBV19|.|once|TRBJ1-1
CASSTSPPYARNTEAFF
TGTGCCAGTAGTACCTCACCTCCATACGCCAGGAACACTGAAGCTTTCTTT
>TRBV11-3|.|.|TRBJ1-1
CASSGEERTAFF
TGTGCCAGCAGCGGGGAGGAACGGACAGCTTTCTTT
>TRBV19|.|.|TRBJ2-2
CASSSGRTGELFF
TGTGCCAGTAGCTCAGGGAGGACCGGGGAGCTGTTTTTT
>TRBV29-1|TRBD1|once|TRBJ1-4
CSAHRGGATNEKLFF
TGCAGCGCCCACAGGGGGGGAGCAACTAATGAAAAACTGTTTTTT
>TRBV3-1/TRBV3-2|TRBD1|once|TRBJ1-5
CASSPGDRINQPQHF
TGTGCCAGCAGCCCAGGGGACAGGATCAATCAGCCCCAGCATTTT
>TRBV5-8|.|.|TRBJ1-1
CASSLGAVFEAFF
TGTGCCAGCAGCTTAGGGGCAGTTTTTGAAGCTTTCTTT
>TRBV10-3|TRBD2|.|TRBJ2-5
CAISTGTSGQETQYF
TGTGCCATCAGTACGGGGACTAGCGGACAAGAGACCCAGTACTTC
>TRBV12-3/TRBV12-4|.|.|TRBJ1-1
CASSFTDTEAFF
TGTGCCAGCAGTTTTACAGACACTGAAGCTTTCTTT
>TRBV7-8|.|.|TRBJ2-5
CASSLAGTAKETQYF
TGTGCCAGCAGCTTAGCCGGGACTGCCAAAGAGACCCAGTACTTC
>TRBV3-1/TRBV3-2|TRBD2|once|TRBJ2-5
CASSPRTSGFKTQYF
TGTGCCAGCAGCCCACGGACTAGCGGGTTTAAGACCCAGTACTTC
>TRBV3-1/TRBV3-2|TRBD2|.|TRBJ2-5
CASNDPAGGGPRETQYF
TGTGCCAGCAACGACCCGGCGGGCGGGGGTCCCCGAGAGACCCAGTACTTC
>TRBV7-3|TRBD1|.|TRBJ1-2
CASSLGQGDGYTF
TGTGCCAGCAGCCTGGGACAGGGGGACGGCTACACCTTC
>TRBV11-2|TRBD1|few|TRBJ1-2
CASSLGGRTGGGYTF
TGTGCCAGCAGCTTAGGGGGCCGGACAGGGGGTGGCTACACCTTC
>TRBV18|.|once|TRBJ1-5
CASSPDRRYQPQHF
TGTGCCAGCTCACCAGACAGGAGATATCAGCCCCAGCATTTT